This entry features one T cell receptor beta chain sequence. This clone's antigen is unknown. No base qualities exist here, and no much larger clone lies one base off it. The CDR3 numbers 15 residues from cysteine through phenylalanine. Only the CDR3 region is kept as DNA, spanning 45 bases read in frame from base 1. Looking up the germline V gene yields CDR1 MGHDK and CDR2 SYGVNS. From V the trimming removes 2 bases and from J it removes 6 bases, while the gene matches leave 2 bases of the junction unaccounted for. This specimen comes from a study of patients and donors after allogeneic stem cell transplantation (dated by TCRdb to the early 2020s). The method was RT-PCR. The listed sequencing device is NextSeq 550. TCRdb cleaned the public reads at Q25 with fastp, built clones with MiXCR and kept in-frame beta chains. Entries that share a CDR3 protein sequence are merged under the most common genes and DNA. This sample lists 410,000 or so distinct CDR3 sequences; 16% were detected once. The ten largest clonotypes hold about 7% of the sample.

The sequence links TRBV25-1 to TRBJ2-1, with TRBD2 matching 12 junction bases. The clonotype comes from a human donor who was either an allogeneic HSCT recipient or a stem cell or donor lymphocyte infusion donor (not recorded which). It is not recorded whose cells these are; they may come from a transplant donor. Sequences were obtained from blood, either unsorted or a sorted T cell fraction (not recorded which). The CDR3 region has the sequence CASSEPSGGVNEQFF. The nucleotides are TGTGCCAGCAGTGAACCTAGCGGGGGGGTCAATGAGCAGTTCTTC.